This T cell receptor (beta chain) was recovered during a study of shared clonotypes between healthy human individuals. Study-wide results and limits: Researchers sampled blood only, noting tissue repertoires likely differ. Clonotype sharing across donors was expected to vary with sequencing depth.

Germline CDR1 KGHSH, CDR2 LQKENI. The CDR3 runs to 15 residues. The V end lost 5 bases, the J end lost 2 bases, and 16 bases lay between the germline ends. Adults of Caucasian background living in Nashville, Tennessee made up all donors. CD4+ cell separation produced CD45RA+ naive and CD45RA-negative memory subsets. Generated by immunoSEQ multiplex PCR, the TCRdb table keeps only in-frame clones and is missing some. The data show some 1 million clones, about 77% seen once. Turning to this clone: Antigen unknown.

The chain joins TRBV18 to TRBJ2-7; D assignment may be TRBD1 or TRBD2 (5 bases each). The sequenced material came from memory CD4+ T cells sorted from blood. Stated subset: CD45RA-negative fraction. The sequence derives from a young man in good health. CDR3 DNA sequence: TGTGCCAGCTCATCGCTCTCGGGGACCCCCTACGAGCAGTACTTC. It encodes CASSSLSGTPYEQYF.